The source of this T cell receptor (beta chain) is a study of T cell repertoires in cytomegalovirus infection. Across the whole study: Public TCR beta signatures indicated both CMV infection and matching HLA type.

CDR1 is SGHNT and CDR2 is YYREEE in the germline V gene (reference sequence). The length of the CDR3 is 14 residues. V was trimmed by 3 bases and J by 4 bases, leaving 13 bases between them. TCRdb analysed the reads with MiXCR anew, one entry per CDR3 protein. The data hold about 890,000 distinct CDR3 sequences, with around 29% observed a single time. This clonotype was observed a handful of times. What it recognizes is unknown. Notes on the study in general: It was HLA-C-restricted CMV-specific TCR beta clonotypes that dominated the response ex vivo. Identification of carriers of CMV plus the relevant HLA was achieved through cumulative public TCR beta family frequency.

This sequence originates from a human donor in good health (CMV status not recorded). Some clones in this sample may be carry-over from other donors' samples. The specimen comprised cultured CD8+ T cells from PBMCs, sampled from culture after CMV antigen stimulation. The chain employs TRBV5-4 and TRBJ1-1; D unresolved. This chain's CDR3 is CASSSLGEATEAFF. The CDR3 DNA reads TGTGCCAGCAGCTCCTTGGGCGAGGCCACTGAAGCTTTCTTT.